These T cell receptor beta chains were read from a single sample in a study of human T cells and chemical hapten exposure. TCRdb processed the reads anew with MiXCR; each CDR3 protein has one entry. The sample lists about 120,000 distinct CDR3 sequences, approximately 9% occurring once. What was sequenced was whole blood. The source of these receptors is a human donor in good health. Some clones in this sample may be carry-over from other donors' samples. Each CDR3 is given with its conserved first and last residue. Each record gives: V gene, J gene, CDR3 length, CDR3 protein.

V gene: TRBV27
J gene: TRBJ1-3
CDR3 length: 12
CDR3 protein: CASSSGGSTIYF

V gene: TRBV6-6
J gene: TRBJ2-1
CDR3 length: 15
CDR3 protein: CATEKGRESYNEQFF

V gene: TRBV29-1
J gene: TRBJ1-1
CDR3 length: 12
CDR3 protein: CSVYQGGTEAFF

V gene: TRBV12-3/TRBV12-4
J gene: TRBJ2-5
CDR3 length: 12
CDR3 protein: CASSFGGETQYF

V gene: TRBV20-1
J gene: TRBJ1-4
CDR3 length: 15
CDR3 protein: CSCLGGQATNEKLFF

V gene: TRBV6-5
J gene: TRBJ1-1
CDR3 length: 14
CDR3 protein: CASIPGGMNTEAFF

V gene: TRBV14
J gene: TRBJ2-1
CDR3 length: 15
CDR3 protein: CASSQDRRGYNEQFF

V gene: TRBV6-6
J gene: TRBJ2-7
CDR3 length: 14
CDR3 protein: CASSLAFGAYEQYF

V gene: TRBV12-3/TRBV12-4
J gene: TRBJ2-1
CDR3 length: 15
CDR3 protein: CAIGGGEASYNEQFF

V gene: TRBV7-8
J gene: TRBJ1-5
CDR3 length: 17
CDR3 protein: CASSLAGLQGGNQPQHF

V gene: TRBV4-3
J gene: TRBJ2-7
CDR3 length: 15
CDR3 protein: CASSQEPGRGYEQYF

V gene: TRBV12-5
J gene: TRBJ1-3
CDR3 length: 15
CDR3 protein: CASGPVWVRGNTIYF

V gene: TRBV7-2
J gene: TRBJ1-1
CDR3 length: 13
CDR3 protein: CASSPPPGTEAFF

V gene: TRBV5-1
J gene: TRBJ2-3
CDR3 length: 15
CDR3 protein: CASRSRTGSTDTQYF

V gene: TRBV9
J gene: TRBJ2-1
CDR3 length: 14
CDR3 protein: CASSESGGADEQFF

V gene: TRBV12-3/TRBV12-4
J gene: TRBJ2-7
CDR3 length: 14
CDR3 protein: CASSFGVGGYEQYF

V gene: TRBV7-2
J gene: TRBJ2-3
CDR3 length: 16
CDR3 protein: CASSLASQGVTDTQYF

V gene: TRBV11-2
J gene: TRBJ2-1
CDR3 length: 14
CDR3 protein: CASSLVPARDEQFF

V gene: TRBV29-1
J gene: TRBJ1-5
CDR3 length: 13
CDR3 protein: CSVATGAHQPQHF

V gene: TRBV12-3/TRBV12-4
J gene: TRBJ2-2
CDR3 length: 15
CDR3 protein: CASIPGRFHTGELFF

V gene: TRBV2
J gene: TRBJ2-1
CDR3 length: 13
CDR3 protein: CASSEAPYNEQFF

V gene: TRBV6-5
J gene: TRBJ1-3
CDR3 length: 15
CDR3 protein: CASSSPGAPGNTIYF

V gene: TRBV6-6
J gene: TRBJ2-2
CDR3 length: 14
CDR3 protein: CASSWDSYTGELFF

V gene: TRBV7-3
J gene: TRBJ2-1
CDR3 length: 15
CDR3 protein: CASSLSGGAYNEQFF

V gene: TRBV20-1
J gene: TRBJ2-7
CDR3 length: 15
CDR3 protein: CSAREEGASSYEQYF

V gene: TRBV5-4
J gene: TRBJ2-1
CDR3 length: 13
CDR3 protein: CASSTSSVDEQFF

V gene: TRBV5-5
J gene: TRBJ2-7
CDR3 length: 17
CDR3 protein: CASSLPQGAGAHYEQYF

V gene: TRBV20-1
J gene: TRBJ2-3
CDR3 length: 14
CDR3 protein: CSASSGAQADTQYF

V gene: TRBV4-3
J gene: TRBJ2-1
CDR3 length: 16
CDR3 protein: CASSQDSDGWKNEQFF

V gene: TRBV7-9
J gene: TRBJ2-7
CDR3 length: 13
CDR3 protein: CASSPTGGYEQYF

V gene: TRBV7-9
J gene: TRBJ2-1
CDR3 length: 15
CDR3 protein: CASRPTSRDYNEQFF

V gene: TRBV19
J gene: TRBJ2-1
CDR3 length: 15
CDR3 protein: CASSIRTGRRNEQFF

V gene: TRBV7-7
J gene: TRBJ2-1
CDR3 length: 16
CDR3 protein: CASSSRGGPNYNEQFF

V gene: TRBV29-1
J gene: TRBJ1-2
CDR3 length: 13
CDR3 protein: CSVEVVGNYGYTF

V gene: TRBV19
J gene: TRBJ1-1
CDR3 length: 16
CDR3 protein: CASSHTGGRANTEAFF

V gene: TRBV6-5
J gene: TRBJ2-7
CDR3 length: 13
CDR3 protein: CASSRGGRSEQYF

V gene: TRBV29-1
J gene: TRBJ2-2
CDR3 length: 13
CDR3 protein: CSASAGPTGELFF

V gene: TRBV3-1
J gene: TRBJ2-7
CDR3 length: 15
CDR3 protein: CASSRGLAGAYEQYF

V gene: TRBV27
J gene: TRBJ2-1
CDR3 length: 17
CDR3 protein: CASSVEGGRDYVYEQFF

V gene: TRBV3-1
J gene: TRBJ1-1
CDR3 length: 14
CDR3 protein: CASSRDRVRTEAFF

V gene: TRBV3-1
J gene: TRBJ1-4
CDR3 length: 13
CDR3 protein: CASSQGDREKLFF

V gene: TRBV6-2/TRBV6-3
J gene: TRBJ1-5
CDR3 length: 15
CDR3 protein: CASSYLSNSNQPQHF

V gene: TRBV5-1
J gene: TRBJ2-6
CDR3 length: 20
CDR3 protein: CASSLDPSLGVGHGANVLTF

V gene: TRBV27
J gene: TRBJ2-3
CDR3 length: 18
CDR3 protein: CASSRFSVGQGVGDTQYF

V gene: TRBV20-1
J gene: TRBJ2-7
CDR3 length: 14
CDR3 protein: CSARDSGSLYEQYF

V gene: TRBV4-1
J gene: TRBJ2-7
CDR3 length: 15
CDR3 protein: CASSQVSGGNYEQYF

V gene: TRBV7-9
J gene: TRBJ2-1
CDR3 length: 13
CDR3 protein: CASSVTSYNEQFF

V gene: TRBV6-2/TRBV6-3
J gene: TRBJ2-7
CDR3 length: 11
CDR3 protein: CASSWTYEQYF

V gene: TRBV27
J gene: TRBJ1-5
CDR3 length: 17
CDR3 protein: CASSSLRDRGGNQPQHF

V gene: TRBV4-3
J gene: TRBJ1-6
CDR3 length: 16
CDR3 protein: CASSHQGTGPGSPLHF

V gene: TRBV4-1
J gene: TRBJ1-5
CDR3 length: 15
CDR3 protein: CASSQVRGLGQPQHF

V gene: TRBV12-3/TRBV12-4
J gene: TRBJ1-1
CDR3 length: 12
CDR3 protein: CASRPRPGAAFF

V gene: TRBV12-3/TRBV12-4
J gene: TRBJ2-1
CDR3 length: 13
CDR3 protein: CASSFGGQSEQFF